This T cell receptor (beta chain) came from a study of shared clonotypes between healthy human individuals. Whole-study context: Plates per donor: three CD4 naive, three CD4 memory, two CD8 naive, one CD8 memory.

Assay: immunoSEQ multiplex PCR; the TCRdb copy retains only in-frame clones and omits some. The sample yields 1,500,000 or so clones, 98% to 99% seen once. The CDR3 covers 13 residues. Germline-derived CDR1 and CDR2 are LNHNV and YYDKDF (reference sequence). Trimming pared 5 bases from V and 6 bases from J, leaving 14 bases between. The V gene is TRBV15, the J gene TRBJ2-7, with no clear D. The origin of this receptor is a man aged 30 to 45 in good health. Sequenced: naive CD4+ T cells sorted from blood. Subset here: CD45RA+ positively selected. In DNA form, the CDR3 reads TGTGCCACCAGCCATCTACACCTATCCGAGCAGTACTTC. It specifies CATSHLHLSEQYF.